Listed below are T cell receptor beta chains from one sample, sequenced in a study of blood T cell repertoires in COVID-19. Profiling relied on immunoSEQ multiplex PCR, and the TCRdb table lists in-frame clones only, not all of them. The sample consists of approximately 170,000 clones, 85% of them appearing once. Input material: peripheral blood. These receptors all come from a woman older than 75 with COVID-19, enrolled during active disease. The CDR3 runs from the conserved cysteine through the conserved F or W. A D gene is named only where the DNA matches it firmly. Clone size is given for some rows only: seen once, a few or many times, or a class if the clone is expanded.

V	D	size	J	DNA	CDR3
TRBV2	TRBD1	once	TRBJ1-1	TGTGCCAGCAGCCGGGACAGGGGAGGGAACACTGAAGCTTTCTTT	CASSRDRGGNTEAFF
TRBV19	NA	NA	TRBJ1-1	TGTGCCAGTAGTACCCCCAGGGGCTGGGACACTGAAGCTTTCTTT	CASSTPRGWDTEAFF
TRBV15	NA	NA	TRBJ1-3	TGTGCCACCAGCAGCCGAAGGGGGAGCTCTGGAAACACCATATATTTT	CATSSRRGSSGNTIYF
TRBV3-1/TRBV3-2	NA	NA	TRBJ2-5	TGTGCCAGCAGCCAAGGGACTTTGGGGGAGACCCAGTACTTC	CASSQGTLGETQYF
TRBV19	TRBD2	NA	TRBJ2-7	TGTGCCAGTAGTATCCAAGGAAGCGGGGGACTCTACGAGCAGTACTTC	CASSIQGSGGLYEQYF
TRBV15	NA	many	TRBJ2-7	TGTGCCACCAGTAGGGCAGGGAACGGCTACGAGCAGTACTTC	CATSRAGNGYEQYF
TRBV3-1/TRBV3-2	NA	NA	TRBJ1-2	TGTGCCAGCAGCCAAGTTCCTTATGGCTACACCTTC	CASSQVPYGYTF
TRBV10-3	NA	NA	TRBJ1-1	TGTGCCATCAGTGGCGGGGGCACTGAAGCTTTCTTT	CAISGGGTEAFF
TRBV6-5	TRBD2	NA	TRBJ2-7	TGTGCCAGCAGCGGGGGGGCGGTCTACGAGCAGTACTTC	CASSGGAVYEQYF
TRBV5-4	TRBD2	once	TRBJ2-7	TGTGCCAGCACCAGAGCGGGAGGGAAAAACGAGCAGTACTTC	CASTRAGGKNEQYF
TRBV3-1/TRBV3-2	NA	NA	TRBJ1-2	TGTGCCAGCAGCCACCCACAGCAGACTAACTATGGCTACACCTTC	CASSHPQQTNYGYTF
TRBV9	TRBD1	NA	TRBJ2-1	TGTGCCAGCAGCCGACAGGGGACGTCCTACAATGAGCAGTTCTTC	CASSRQGTSYNEQFF
TRBV14	NA	NA	TRBJ2-7	TGTGCCAGCAGCACCCAAGGGGCCCTCCCCTACGAGCAGTACTTC	CASSTQGALPYEQYF
TRBV6-5	NA	NA	TRBJ1-3	TGTGCCAGCAGTTACTCGGGGCAGGCGGGGGGAAACACCATATATTTT	CASSYSGQAGGNTIYF
TRBV7-9	TRBD1	NA	TRBJ2-7	TGTGCCAGCAGCTTCACAGGGGTGGTGGGGGAGCAGTACTTC	CASSFTGVVGEQYF
TRBV5-5	NA	NA	TRBJ2-1	TGTGCCAGCAGCTTGGAACTAGCTTGGTACAATGAGCAGTTCTTC	CASSLELAWYNEQFF
TRBV19	TRBD2	NA	TRBJ2-7	TGTGCCAGTAGTCCCGGACTAGCGGGGGGTTACTACGAGCAGTACTTC	CASSPGLAGGYYEQYF
TRBV5-1	NA	few	TRBJ1-3	TGCGCCAGCAGCCTCGGGCCCATATACGGGGACACCATATATTTT	CASSLGPIYGDTIYF
TRBV15	NA	NA	TRBJ2-1	TGTGCCACTCTTAAGGACTTGGCCTACAATGAGCAGTTCTTC	CATLKDLAYNEQFF
TRBV3-1/TRBV3-2	NA	NA	TRBJ1-2	TGTGCCAGCCAGCCAGCAGGGGTTATATATGGCTACACCTTC	CASQPAGVIYGYTF
TRBV10-3	TRBD1	NA	TRBJ1-2	TGTGCCATCTGGGACAGGCCCATCGGGGGCTACACCTTC	CAIWDRPIGGYTF
TRBV7-9	NA	NA	TRBJ1-5	TGTGCCAGCAGCTTAGGTGCGGGGACGGGAGGGCAGCCCCAGCATTTT	CASSLGAGTGGQPQHF
TRBV24-1	NA	NA	TRBJ1-5	TGTGCCACCAGTGATCCTGGACAAGCAGGTGAGCCCCAGCATTTT	CATSDPGQAGEPQHF
TRBV6-5	TRBD1	NA	TRBJ1-1	TGTGCCAGCAGCCTAACAGGGGGCACTGAAGCTTTCTTT	CASSLTGGTEAFF
TRBV3-1/TRBV3-2	NA	NA	TRBJ1-5	TGTGCCAGCAGCCAAGATCGCGGTCAGCCCCAGCATTTT	CASSQDRGQPQHF
TRBV5-1	NA	NA	TRBJ1-5	TGCGCCAGCAGCGCCCGACCGGGAAGCAATCAGCCCCAGCATTTT	CASSARPGSNQPQHF
TRBV19	TRBD1	NA	TRBJ2-3	TGTGCCAGTAGTGCGAGGGGGCCCCCCTATTTT	CASSARGPPYF
TRBV2	TRBD2	NA	TRBJ2-7	TGTGCCAGTCTGCCTGGGACTAGCTACTACGAGCAGTACTTC	CASLPGTSYYEQYF
TRBV5-1	TRBD1	NA	TRBJ1-2	TGCGCCAGCAGCTTGGCGGGACAGGGTTTCACCTTC	CASSLAGQGFTF
TRBV3-1/TRBV3-2	NA	NA	TRBJ1-2	TGTGCCAGCAGCCAAGTGGAAGGCGGGGGCTACACCTTC	CASSQVEGGGYTF
TRBV14	NA	few	TRBJ2-3	TGTGCCAGCAGCCAAGGTAGATCAGATACGCAGTATTTT	CASSQGRSDTQYF
TRBV9	NA	NA	TRBJ1-6	TGTGCCAGCAGCGCGGAGGGTCCCCAGGTCAATTCACCCCTCCACTTT	CASSAEGPQVNSPLHF
TRBV6-5	NA	once	TRBJ1-2	TGTGCCAGCAGTTACTCGGAGTCTAACTATGGCTACACCTTC	CASSYSESNYGYTF
TRBV5-5	NA	NA	TRBJ1-1	TGTGCCAGCAGCTCCTCCCCAGGGATGAACACTGAAGCTTTCTTT	CASSSSPGMNTEAFF
TRBV5-1	NA	NA	TRBJ1-4	TGCGCCAGCAGCGACCAGGGGCCTGGAGAAAAACTGTTTTTT	CASSDQGPGEKLFF
TRBV5-4	NA	few	TRBJ1-5	TGTGCCAGCAGCCCCGACAGTGCAGGCGGTTATAGCAATCAGCCCCAGCATTTT	CASSPDSAGGYSNQPQHF
TRBV5-1	TRBD1	NA	TRBJ1-4	TGCGCCAGCAGCTTGGATGGGACAGGGGTGTTACCAACTAATGAAAAACTGTTTTTT	CASSLDGTGVLPTNEKLFF
TRBV5-1	NA	NA	TRBJ2-1	TGCGCCAGCAGGTTATCTGCCTCTAACTCCTACAATGAGCAGTTCTTC	CASRLSASNSYNEQFF
TRBV18	NA	NA	TRBJ1-1	TGTGCCAGCTCACCCGAGCAGGGGTTAGGACAGGCTTTCTTT	CASSPEQGLGQAFF
TRBV28	NA	NA	TRBJ2-2	TGTGCCAGCAGAAGGTCCGGGACTGCGAACACCGGGGAGCTGTTTTTT	CASRRSGTANTGELFF
TRBV7-9	NA	NA	TRBJ1-1	TGTGCCAGCAGCCTGGGGAGGGCAAGAGCTTTCTTT	CASSLGRARAFF
TRBV6-1	NA	few	TRBJ2-1	TGTGCCAGCAGTGAGCAGAGCGAAGGTGATGAGCAGTTCTTC	CASSEQSEGDEQFF
TRBV5-1	NA	NA	TRBJ2-1	TGCGCCAGCAGCCCCCCCACTACTGACAATGAGCAGTTCTTC	CASSPPTTDNEQFF
TRBV3-1/TRBV3-2	NA	NA	TRBJ2-7	TGTGCCAGTACCGAGGGTTTCGGTGGAGAGCAGTACTTC	CASTEGFGGEQYF
TRBV29-1	NA	NA	TRBJ2-1	TGCAGCGTTCCAGGGGGGTCGTCCCCCTACAATGAGCAGTTCTTC	CSVPGGSSPYNEQFF
TRBV19	NA	NA	TRBJ1-6	TGTGCCAGTAGTATAGCAGGACTCCTCCACTTT	CASSIAGLLHF
TRBV3-1/TRBV3-2	NA	few	TRBJ2-5	TGTGCCAGCAGCCAACGTGAGACCCAGTACTTC	CASSQRETQYF
TRBV4-2	TRBD1	NA	TRBJ1-4	TGTGCCAGCAGCCAAGATCCGGACAGGGCCGATGAAAAACTGTTTTTT	CASSQDPDRADEKLFF